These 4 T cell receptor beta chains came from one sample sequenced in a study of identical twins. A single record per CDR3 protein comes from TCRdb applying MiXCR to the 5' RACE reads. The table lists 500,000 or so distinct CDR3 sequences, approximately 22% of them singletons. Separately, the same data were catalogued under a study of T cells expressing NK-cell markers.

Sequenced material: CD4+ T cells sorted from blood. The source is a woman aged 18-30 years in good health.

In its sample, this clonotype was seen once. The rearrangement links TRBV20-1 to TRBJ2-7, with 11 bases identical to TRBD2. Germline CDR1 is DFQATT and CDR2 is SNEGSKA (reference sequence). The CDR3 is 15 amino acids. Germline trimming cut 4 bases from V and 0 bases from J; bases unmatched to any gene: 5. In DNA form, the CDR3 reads TGCAGTGCTATGGGGACTAGCGGAAGCTCCTACGAGCAGTACTTC. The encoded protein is CSAMGTSGSSYEQYF.

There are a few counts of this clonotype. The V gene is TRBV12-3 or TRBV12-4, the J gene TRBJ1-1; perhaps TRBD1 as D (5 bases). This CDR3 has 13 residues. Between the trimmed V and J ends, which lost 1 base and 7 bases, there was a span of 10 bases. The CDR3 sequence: CASSLGGVGEAFF. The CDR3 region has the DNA TGTGCCAGCAGTTTAGGAGGGGTCGGTGAAGCTTTCTTT.

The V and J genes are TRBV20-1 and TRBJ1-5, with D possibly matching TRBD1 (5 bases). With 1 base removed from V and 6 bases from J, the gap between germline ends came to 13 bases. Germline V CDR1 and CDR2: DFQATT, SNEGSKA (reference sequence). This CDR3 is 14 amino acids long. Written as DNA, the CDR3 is TGCAGTGCTAGAGTCGGACACGGGGGTCAGCCCCAGCATTTT. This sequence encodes CSARVGHGGQPQHF.

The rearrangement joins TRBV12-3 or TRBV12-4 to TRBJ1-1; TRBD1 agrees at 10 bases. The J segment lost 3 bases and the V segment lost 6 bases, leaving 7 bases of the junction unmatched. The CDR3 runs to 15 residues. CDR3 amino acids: CASSQTGGRDTEAFF. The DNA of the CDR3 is TGTGCCAGCAGCCAGACAGGGGGCCGGGACACTGAAGCTTTCTTT.